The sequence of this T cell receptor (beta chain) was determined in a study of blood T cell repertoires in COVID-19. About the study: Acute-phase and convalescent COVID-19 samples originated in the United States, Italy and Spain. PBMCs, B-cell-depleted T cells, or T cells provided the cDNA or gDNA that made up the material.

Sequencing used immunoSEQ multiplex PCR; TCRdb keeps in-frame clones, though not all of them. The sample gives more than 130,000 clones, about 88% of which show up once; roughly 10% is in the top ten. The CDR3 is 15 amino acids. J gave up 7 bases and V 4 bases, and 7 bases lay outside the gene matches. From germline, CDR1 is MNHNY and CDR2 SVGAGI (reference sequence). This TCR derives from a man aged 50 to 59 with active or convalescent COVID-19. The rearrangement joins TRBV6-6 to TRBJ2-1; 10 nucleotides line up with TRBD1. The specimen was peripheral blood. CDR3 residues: CASSSTGGAGNEQFF. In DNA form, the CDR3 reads TGTGCCAGCAGTTCGACAGGGGGCGCGGGTAATGAGCAGTTCTTC.